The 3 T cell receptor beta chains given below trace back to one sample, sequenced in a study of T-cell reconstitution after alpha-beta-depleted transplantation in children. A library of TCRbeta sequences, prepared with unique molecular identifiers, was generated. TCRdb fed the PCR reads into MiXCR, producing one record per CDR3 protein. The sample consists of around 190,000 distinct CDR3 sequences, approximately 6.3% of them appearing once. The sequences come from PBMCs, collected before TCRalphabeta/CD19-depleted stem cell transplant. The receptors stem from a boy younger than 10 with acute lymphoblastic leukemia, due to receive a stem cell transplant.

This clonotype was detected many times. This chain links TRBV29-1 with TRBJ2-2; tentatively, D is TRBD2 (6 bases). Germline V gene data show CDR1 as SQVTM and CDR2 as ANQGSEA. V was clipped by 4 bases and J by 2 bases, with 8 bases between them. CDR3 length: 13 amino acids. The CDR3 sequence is CSVVAVNTGELFF. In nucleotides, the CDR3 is TGCAGCGTTGTAGCGGTTAACACCGGGGAGCTGTTTTTT.

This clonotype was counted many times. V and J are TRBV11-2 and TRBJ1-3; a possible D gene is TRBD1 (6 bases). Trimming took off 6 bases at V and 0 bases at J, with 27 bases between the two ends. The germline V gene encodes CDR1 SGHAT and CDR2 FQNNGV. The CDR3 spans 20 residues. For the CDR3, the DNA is TGTGCCAGCAGTCCCACCCCGGGGGCTCTGACCCTCCGCTCTGGAAACACCATATATTTT. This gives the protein CASSPTPGALTLRSGNTIYF.

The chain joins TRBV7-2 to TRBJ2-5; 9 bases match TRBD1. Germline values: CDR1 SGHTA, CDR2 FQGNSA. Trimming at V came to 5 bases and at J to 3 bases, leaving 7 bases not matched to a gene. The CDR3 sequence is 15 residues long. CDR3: CASSEPWTGEETQYF. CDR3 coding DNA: TGTGCCAGCAGCGAACCGTGGACAGGGGAAGAGACCCAGTACTTC. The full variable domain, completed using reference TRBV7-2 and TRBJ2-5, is GAGVSQSPSNKVTEKGKDVELRCDPISGHTALYWYRQSLGQGLEFLIYFQGNSAPDKSGLPSDRFSAERTGGSVSTLTIQRTQQEDSAVYLCASSEPWTGEETQYFGPGTRLLVL.